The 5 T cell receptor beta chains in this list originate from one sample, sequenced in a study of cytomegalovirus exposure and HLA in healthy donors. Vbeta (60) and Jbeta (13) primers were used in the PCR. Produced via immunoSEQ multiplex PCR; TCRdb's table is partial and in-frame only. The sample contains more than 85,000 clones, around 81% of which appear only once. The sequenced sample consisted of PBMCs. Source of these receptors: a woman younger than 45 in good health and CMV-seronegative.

CDR3 nucleotides: TGTGCCAGCAGTTGGGACAGCGCAACTAATGAAAAACTGTTTTTT. Translating gives CASSWDSATNEKLFF. This sequence joins TRBV6-9 and TRBJ1-4; 7 bases agree with TRBD1. CDR3 length: 15 amino acids. With 4 bases clipped from V and 0 bases from J, the junction kept 2 bases outside the gene matches. Germline loops: CDR1 MNHGY, CDR2 SVAAGI.

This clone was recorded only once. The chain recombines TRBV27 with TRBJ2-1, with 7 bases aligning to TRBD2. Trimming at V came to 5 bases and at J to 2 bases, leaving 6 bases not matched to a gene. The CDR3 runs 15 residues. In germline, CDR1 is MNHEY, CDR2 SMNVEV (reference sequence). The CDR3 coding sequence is TGTGCCAGCAGTAGTAGCGGGCCCACCTACAATGAGCAGTTCTTC. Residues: CASSSSGPTYNEQFF.

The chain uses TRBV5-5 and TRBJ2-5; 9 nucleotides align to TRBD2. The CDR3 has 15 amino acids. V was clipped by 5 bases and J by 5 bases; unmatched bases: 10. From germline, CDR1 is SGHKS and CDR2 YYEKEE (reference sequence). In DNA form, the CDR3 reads TGTGCCAGCAGTTATGTAGCGGGAGTGTATGAGACCCAGTACTTC. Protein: CASSYVAGVYETQYF.

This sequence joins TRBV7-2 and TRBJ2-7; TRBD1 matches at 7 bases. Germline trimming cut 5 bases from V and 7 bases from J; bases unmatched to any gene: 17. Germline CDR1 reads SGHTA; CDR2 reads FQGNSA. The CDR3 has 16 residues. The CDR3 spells CASSTGTAEPLEEQYF. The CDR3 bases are TGTGCCAGCAGCACGGGGACAGCTGAACCTCTGGAGGAGCAGTACTTC.

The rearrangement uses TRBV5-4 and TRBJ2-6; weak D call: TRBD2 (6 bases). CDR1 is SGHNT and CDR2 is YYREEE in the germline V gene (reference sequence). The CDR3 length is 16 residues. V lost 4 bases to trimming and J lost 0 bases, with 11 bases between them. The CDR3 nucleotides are TGTGCCAGCAGCGCATTAGCGGTCTCTGGGGCCAACGTCCTGACTTTC. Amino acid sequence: CASSALAVSGANVLTF.